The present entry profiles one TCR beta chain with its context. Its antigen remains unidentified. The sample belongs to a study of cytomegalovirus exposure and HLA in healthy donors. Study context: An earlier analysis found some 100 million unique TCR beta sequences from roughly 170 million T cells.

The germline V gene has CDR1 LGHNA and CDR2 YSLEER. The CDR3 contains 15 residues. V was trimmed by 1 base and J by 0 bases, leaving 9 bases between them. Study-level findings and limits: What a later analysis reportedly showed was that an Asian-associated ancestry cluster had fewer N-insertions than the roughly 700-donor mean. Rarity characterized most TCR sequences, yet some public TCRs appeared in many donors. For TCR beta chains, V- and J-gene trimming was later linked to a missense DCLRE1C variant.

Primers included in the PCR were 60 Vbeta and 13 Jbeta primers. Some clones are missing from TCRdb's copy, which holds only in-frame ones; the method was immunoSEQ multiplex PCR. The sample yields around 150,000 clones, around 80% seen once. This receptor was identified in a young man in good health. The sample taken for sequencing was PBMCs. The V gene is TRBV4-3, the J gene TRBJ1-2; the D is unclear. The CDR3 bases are TGCGCCAGCAGCCAAGTTGTTGCAGCTAACTATGGCTACACCTTC. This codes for CASSQVVAANYGYTF.